This T cell receptor (beta chain) derives from a study of Tregs in tolerant kidney transplant recipients. At the level of the study: An approximately three-day belatacept mixed lymphocyte reaction, sometimes plus 5-day graft donor restimulation, preceded CD4+CD25+CD127- sorting. Recipient cells were told from donor cells by antibody staining.

On this clone itself: Antigen specificity is unknown.

Profiled with immunoSEQ multiplex PCR; TCRdb holds only in-frame clones, not every one. The sample has around 30,000 clones; 82% are singletons. The study's findings and limits: Biological reproducibility was not directly addressed in this study.

Trimming shortened V by 1 base and J by 3 bases, and 6 bases separated the two germline ends. Per germline, CDR1 SEHNR and CDR2 FQNEAQ (reference sequence). There are 13 residues in the CDR3. This TCR was sampled from a human donor in good health. The chain carries TRBV7-9 and TRBJ1-1; D uncertain. Specimen: Tregs from blood cultured with allogeneic cells. As DNA, the CDR3 is TGTGCCAGCAGCTTAGAAGGCCACACTGAAGCTTTCTTT. Translating it yields CASSLEGHTEAFF.